This T cell receptor beta chain was identified during a study of blood T cell repertoires in COVID-19 (dated by TCRdb to 2020 to 2021). For the wider study: Samples covering the acute and convalescent phases of COVID-19 were provided by collaborators in the United States, Italy and Spain. The material from the prospective study consisted of cDNA or gDNA derived from T cells, B-cell-depleted T cells, or PBMCs. The dataset comprised deeply sampled blood TCRbeta repertoires from subjects exposed to, actively infected with, or recovered from COVID-19. The repertoires were made available in a free public database intended to serve as a resource for research on the immune response to SARS-CoV-2. The samples were drawn from two sources: the first 160 participants of the ongoing ImmuneRACE study, and 950 to 1,500 subjects contributed by 6 global collaborators. Sample metadata almost always included a de-identified subject ID, COVID-19 status, age in years and sex. Where HLA class I and class II types were available, the types were taken from metadata supplied by the sample provider, not from assay-based typing.

Points on this clone: No cognate antigen has been identified for it. No base quality values were provided; no much bigger clone lies one nucleotide off.

TCRbeta CDR3 regions were amplified from genomic DNA by means of the immunoSEQ Assay, a bias-controlled multiplex PCR. The study's own analysis went as follows. Within the assay, amplification of reference gene primers was used to estimate how many nucleated cells each sample contained. To quantify the absolute abundance of each unique TCRbeta CDR3 rearrangement, sequence reads were collapsed and filtered. Productive Simpson clonality was computed per sample as the square root of Simpson's diversity index over productive rearrangements. What TCRdb holds here is the immuneACCESS table cut down to in-frame rearrangements. Part of the clones is not present; checked against another copy, under half of the missing clones reflect an unresolved V gene, and the others are unexplained. V and J calls and clone size are as listed in that table; D and trimming were resolved from the DNA. This sample gives around 190,000 clones in total; around three quarters of them show up just once. Jointly, the top ten make up about 17% of the sample.

According to the germline V gene (reference sequence), CDR1 reads LGHDT and CDR2 reads YNNKEL. Inclusive of the bounding cysteine and phenylalanine, the CDR3 is 16 residues long. Only the CDR3 DNA stays, 48 bases, in frame from base 1. V is pruned by 2 bases and J by 7 bases, leaving 8 bases of the junction without a gene match. Participants in the prospective study were enrolled through a virtual design, were aged roughly 18 to 90 years, and lived in roughly 25 United States geographic areas. In the prospective study, participants were assigned to cohorts based on the clinical history participants reported in a screening survey and a study questionnaire. In the prospective study, mobile phlebotomists collected whole blood, serum and a nasopharyngeal or oropharyngeal swab from each participant. Prospective study participants could optionally give additional blood draws and questionnaires over an approximately 2-month period. Before DNA extraction, prospective study blood samples were shipped either frozen or at room temperature.

Study-level results and caveats: The quantity of clinical and demographic metadata differed by source and by participant and was supplied without curation.

The receptor's source is a woman between 50 and 59 years old with acute COVID-19. Sequencing used PBMCs or T cells enriched from blood (not recorded which). The sequence is built from TRBV3-1 (or the pseudogene TRBV3-2) and TRBJ2-1, with TRBD2 matching 10 junction bases. The DNA is TGTGCCAGCAGCCAATCAGCGGGGGGGCCGAGGAATGAGCAGTTCTTC. Its product reads: CASSQSAGGPRNEQFF.